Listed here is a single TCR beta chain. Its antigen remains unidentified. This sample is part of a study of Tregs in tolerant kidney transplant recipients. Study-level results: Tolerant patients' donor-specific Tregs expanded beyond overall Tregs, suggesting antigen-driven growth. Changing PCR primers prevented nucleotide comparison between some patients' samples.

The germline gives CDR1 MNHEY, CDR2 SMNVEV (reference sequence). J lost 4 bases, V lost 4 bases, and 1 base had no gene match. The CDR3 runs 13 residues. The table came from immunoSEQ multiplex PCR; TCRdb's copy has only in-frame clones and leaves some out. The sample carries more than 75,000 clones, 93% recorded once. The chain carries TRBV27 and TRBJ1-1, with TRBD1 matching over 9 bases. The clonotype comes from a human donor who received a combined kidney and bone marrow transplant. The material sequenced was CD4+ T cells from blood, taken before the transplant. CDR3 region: CASSSDRGTEAFF. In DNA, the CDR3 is TGTGCCAGCAGTTCGGACAGGGGCACTGAAGCTTTCTTT.